This T cell receptor beta chain was identified during a study of shared clonotypes between healthy human individuals. Study-level findings and limits: Sampling covered nothing but blood. Tissue TCR repertoires likely differ from those found in blood.

In regard to this clone: Its antigen is not identified.

The assay used deep level. The material for each subset, its genomic DNA, was split evenly across several immunoSEQ plates. The protocol was immunoSEQ multiplex PCR, while the TCRdb copy is restricted to in-frame clones and leaves out a portion. This sample has over 400,000 clones, with 65% to 85% found just once. The sequencing input was PBMCs. This TCR came from a woman between 40 and 50 years old in good health. Some clones in this sample may be carry-over from other donors' samples.

As DNA, the CDR3 is TGTGCCAGCAGTTATAGCCGGGACCCAGCCTACGAGCAGTACTTC. The encoded protein is CASSYSRDPAYEQYF. This rearrangement joins TRBV6-5 to TRBJ2-7; TRBD1 or TRBD2 may be the D gene (5 bases each). This CDR3 is built from 15 residues. CDR1 is MNHEY, CDR2 SVGAGI, per germline. V lost 3 bases and J lost 2, with 14 bases in between.